At least ten counts were recorded for the clone carrying this T cell receptor (beta chain). Its antigen is as yet unknown. The germline V gene has CDR1 MNHEY and CDR2 SMNVEV (reference sequence). This CDR3 has 13 residues. V was trimmed by 5 bases and J by 8 bases, leaving 13 bases between them. Template switching added a universal primer site, and cDNA bore unique molecular identifiers. A single record per CDR3 protein comes from TCRdb applying MiXCR to the 5' RACE reads. The table lists 250,000 or so distinct CDR3 sequences, 6.5% to 9% of them singletons. The data were obtained in a study of identical twins. Findings of the study overall: In drawing conclusions, the study used cross-sectional statistical analysis and did not follow the same donors. A lower insertion count was a feature of abundant cord blood beta clonotypes, with no such feature in memory repertoires.

The same specimen was also included in a second study, on yellow fever vaccine responses in identical twins.

The receptor's source is a woman aged 18-29 years in good health. This sequence joins TRBV27 and TRBJ2-1; perhaps TRBD1 as D (5 bases). Sample: CD8+ T cells sorted from blood. The CDR3 sequence is CASSDRPGHEQFF. The CDR3 bases are TGTGCCAGCAGTGACAGACCAGGACATGAGCAGTTCTTC.